The clone carrying this TCR beta chain was picked up one time. V shed 2 bases and J shed 4 bases, with 8 bases lying between them. The CDR3 has 14 amino acids. Germline lookup yields CDR1 SGHVS and CDR2 FNYEAQ. The data are from a study of blood T cell repertoires in COVID-19. In the source study's methods: It was from reference gene primer amplification that nucleated cell counts were estimated. The method was immunoSEQ multiplex PCR; TCRdb's version includes in-frame clones alone and lacks a portion of them. The DNA gave D and trimming, while V, J and clone size come from that table. Of 60,000 to 70,000 clones detected, 70% to 85% appear once; the ten largest clones hold about 41%.

Sequenced input: peripheral blood. The rearrangement uses TRBV7-6 and TRBJ2-2; no reliable D call. The TCR sequence derives from a human donor in a cohort sampled during active COVID-19. This CDR3 reads CASSLSAGTGELFF. The CDR3 DNA is TGTGCCAGCAGCTTAAGTGCCGGCACCGGGGAGCTGTTTTTT.